This T cell receptor (beta chain) stems from a study of T cell responses to AZD1222 COVID-19 vaccine. About the study: Second-dose schedules of about 4 or about 12 weeks were combined.

CDR1 is LGHNA and CDR2 is YSLEER in the germline V gene. V was shortened by 1 base and J by 3 bases, with 12 bases between the two germline ends. CDR3 length: 16 residues. Sequencing was performed with immunoSEQ multiplex PCR; in TCRdb, only in-frame clones are kept and a portion is missing. The table shows approximately 140,000 clones, with approximately 90% occurring only once. This sequence originates from an adult in good health. V and J are TRBV4-3 and TRBJ2-2, with D tentatively TRBD1 (6 bases). Sequencing was performed on peripheral blood, taken on day 0 of AZD1222 vaccination. The CDR3 loop is CASSQGSTGYTGELFF. The CDR3 bases are TGCGCCAGCAGCCAAGGCTCGACAGGATACACCGGGGAGCTGTTTTTT.